These 21 T cell receptor beta chains were sequenced from one sample in a study of blood T cell repertoires in COVID-19. Libraries were prepared by immunoSEQ multiplex PCR; TCRdb keeps only in-frame clonotypes and omits some of them. The table has 110,000 to 150,000 clones, around 72% seen once; the top ten hold less than 2.5%. Sequencing was carried out using peripheral blood. The receptors derive from a woman aged 55 to 70 with acute or convalescent COVID-19.

The V and J genes are TRBV4-1 and TRBJ2-7; D unclear. The CDR3 is 14 amino acids. V was trimmed by 2 bases and J by 2 bases, leaving 10 bases between them. The germline CDR1 and CDR2 sequences are MGHRA and YSYEKL. CDR3 region: CASSQSMRTYEQYF. CDR3 nucleotide sequence: TGCGCCAGCAGCCAATCGATGCGGACCTACGAGCAGTACTTC.

The gene calls are TRBV19 and TRBJ1-1; D not resolved. Germline values: CDR1 LNHDA, CDR2 SQIVND (reference sequence). This CDR3 has 15 amino acids. V lost 7 bases and J lost 1, with 16 bases in between. In DNA, the CDR3 is TGTGCCAGTACGCCTGGGCGAAAAGGGAACACTGAAGCTTTCTTT. As protein: CASTPGRKGNTEAFF.

The chain joins TRBV7-9 to TRBJ2-6, with D maybe TRBD2 (6 bases). The germline V gene encodes CDR1 SEHNR and CDR2 FQNEAQ (reference sequence). V shed 0 bases and J shed 3 bases, with 18 bases lying between them. CDR3 size: 19 residues. The CDR3, as DNA: TGTGCCAGCAGCTTAGCATTCGGAGGGAAACAACTTGGGGCCAACGTCCTGACTTTC. Its translation is CASSLAFGGKQLGANVLTF. The complete variable domain, with remaining parts taken from reference TRBV7-9 and TRBJ2-6, reads DTGVSQNPRHKITKRGQNVTFRCDPISEHNRLYWYRQTLGQGPEFLTYFQNEAQLEKSRLLSDRFSAERPKGSFSTLEIQRTEQGDSAMYLCASSLAFGGKQLGANVLTFGAGSRLTVL.

The table lists this clone with a few counts. V and J are TRBV6-5 and TRBJ1-5; TRBD1 agrees at 9 bases. The V and J ends lost 6 bases and 5 bases, in that order; junction bases with no gene match: 8. Germline CDR1 reads MNHEY; CDR2 reads SVGAGI. This CDR3 comprises 15 residues. The CDR3 sequence is CASSAGQGNYQPQHF. Here the CDR3 DNA reads TGTGCCAGCAGCGCGGGACAGGGCAATTATCAGCCCCAGCATTTT.

This chain connects TRBV28 to TRBJ1-6; 8 bases align to TRBD1. CDR3 length: 14 amino acids. The germline CDR1 and CDR2 sequences are MDHEN and SYDVKM. Trimming removed 10 bases from V and 7 bases from J; junction bases left unmatched: 9. This CDR3 reads CATRGQVYNSPLHF. The CDR3 DNA is TGTGCCACCCGGGGACAGGTCTACAATTCACCCCTCCACTTT.

The V gene is TRBV19, the J gene TRBJ1-2; D is uncertain. From germline, CDR1 is LNHDA and CDR2 SQIVND (reference sequence). V lost 3 bases, J lost 7 bases, and 12 bases lay in between. This CDR3 is 13 amino acids long. In DNA form, the CDR3 reads TGTGCCAGTAGTATTTCAGAGGAGACTGGCTACACCTTC. Protein product: CASSISEETGYTF.

The J gene is TRBJ2-7, the V gene TRBV27, with 9 positions matching TRBD2. The CDR3 spans 14 residues. The V segment lost 5 bases and the J segment 0 bases; nucleotides outside the gene matches: 2. Germline V gene sequence: CDR1 MNHEY, CDR2 SMNVEV (reference sequence). The CDR3 here is CASSLSGSSYEQYF. CDR3 bases: TGTGCCAGCAGTCTTAGCGGGAGCTCCTACGAGCAGTACTTC.

The DNA for the CDR3 is TGTGCCAGCAGTTTACTCGCTATTCGGGATACGCAGTATTTT. It encodes CASSLLAIRDTQYF. This sequence joins TRBV28 and TRBJ2-3; no definite D call. This CDR3 spans 14 amino acids. Looked up from germline, CDR1 is MDHEN and CDR2 is SYDVKM. V was shortened by 2 bases and J by 6 bases, with 12 bases between the two germline ends.

This clone was detected once. The chain links TRBV7-7 to TRBJ2-2; 10 nucleotides match TRBD2. Looked up from germline, CDR1 is SSHAT and CDR2 is FNYEAQ (reference sequence). V gave up 3 bases and J gave up 4 bases; unmatched junction bases: 5. The CDR3 totals 16 residues. CDR3 DNA sequence: TGTGCCAGCAGCTTTGGACTAGCGGAACGCACCGGGGAGCTGTTTTTT. It encodes CASSFGLAERTGELFF.

The CDR3 DNA reads as TGTGCCAGCAGCTTGTATATGAGTCCAGCGACCCTCTATGGCTACACCTTC. This sequence encodes CASSLYMSPATLYGYTF. V usage is TRBV5-6 and J usage is TRBJ1-2; no clear D. The germline gives CDR1 SGHDT, CDR2 YYEEEE. CDR3 length: 17 amino acids. Trimming took off 1 base at V and 4 bases at J, with 20 bases between the two ends. Using reference TRBV5-6 and TRBJ1-2 for the parts outside the CDR3, the full variable domain is DAGVTQSPTHLIKTRGQQVTLRCSPKSGHDTVSWYQQALGQGPQFIFQYYEEEERQRGNFPDRFSGHQFPNYSSELNVNALLLGDSALYLCASSLYMSPATLYGYTFGSGTRLTVV.

The gene calls are TRBV2 and TRBJ1-3, with 8 bases identical to TRBD1. V lost 6 bases and J lost 1; bases outside the gene matches: 2. The CDR3 covers 14 residues. Germline V lookup: CDR1 SNHLY, CDR2 FYNNEI. CDR3 residues: CASSWTGSGNTIYF. Here the CDR3 DNA reads TGTGCCAGCAGCTGGACAGGGTCTGGAAACACCATATATTTT.

This clone appeared a few times. The V gene is TRBV5-1, the J gene TRBJ2-4; maybe TRBD1 (6 bases). Germline V CDR1 and CDR2: SGHRS, YFSETQ. The CDR3 totals 13 residues. Trimming took off 3 bases at V and 6 bases at J, with 10 bases between the two ends. CDR3 amino acids: CASSWGQGNIQYF. CDR3 sequence (DNA): TGCGCCAGCAGCTGGGGACAAGGAAACATTCAGTACTTC.

The chain combines TRBV10-3 with TRBJ2-2, with a weak D call TRBD2 (5 bases). V lost 7 bases to trimming and J lost 6 bases, with 6 bases between them. This CDR3 has 11 residues. The germline CDR1 and CDR2 sequences are ENHRY and SYGVKD. For the CDR3, the DNA is TGTGCCATCACCGGGGCCGGGGAGCTGTTTTTT. Translation: CAITGAGELFF.

V and J are TRBV30 and TRBJ2-7; TRBD1 matches 7 bases. The germline V gene has CDR1 GTSNPN and CDR2 SVGIG (reference sequence). The CDR3 has 12 residues. V was clipped by 4 bases and J by 2 bases; unmatched bases: 2. This CDR3 reads CAWNRGTYEQYF. The CDR3 nucleotides read TGTGCCTGGAACAGGGGTACCTACGAGCAGTACTTC.

The gene calls are TRBV28 and TRBJ1-4; D remains unclear. CDR1 MDHEN and CDR2 SYDVKM come from the germline V gene. CDR3 length equals 14 residues. V lost 4 bases to trimming and J lost 5 bases, with 11 bases between them. The CDR3 nucleotides read TGTGCCAGCAGTTCCGCGGGGTCAAATGAAAAACTGTTTTTT. Amino acid sequence: CASSSAGSNEKLFF.

The V gene is TRBV27, the J gene TRBJ2-7, with TRBD2 as a possible D gene (7 bases). The CDR3 has 14 residues. The V gene's germline CDR1 is MNHEY and CDR2 SMNVEV (reference sequence). V gave up 8 bases and J gave up 9 bases, with 23 bases separating them. The CDR3 DNA is TGTGCCAGCCTGGGGGGGGCCTACCCCTTGGTGCAGTACTTC. Translating gives CASLGGAYPLVQYF.

The rearrangement joins TRBV10-3 to TRBJ2-5; 8 positions agree with TRBD2. V shed 5 bases and J 4 bases; nucleotides not matched to a gene: 0. There are 12 residues in the CDR3. Per the germline V gene, CDR1 is ENHRY and CDR2 is SYGVKD. The CDR3 DNA is TGTGCCATCAGTCGGGGGGGAGAGACCCAGTACTTC. It translates to CAISRGGETQYF.

This clone appeared a few times. The V gene is TRBV25-1, the J gene TRBJ2-5; 12 positions agree with TRBD2. Looked up from germline, CDR1 is MGHDK and CDR2 is SYGVNS. Trimming removed 3 bases from V and 0 bases from J; junction bases left unmatched: 5. CDR3 length equals 17 residues. CDR3: CASSDRLAGEYQETQYF. The CDR3, as DNA: TGTGCCAGCAGTGACAGACTAGCGGGAGAGTACCAAGAGACCCAGTACTTC.

The chain is built from TRBV27 and TRBJ2-6; tentatively, D is TRBD2 (5 bases). This CDR3 is built from 15 residues. Trimming cost V 6 bases and J 0 bases, with 9 bases left between them. Germline V gives CDR1 MNHEY, CDR2 SMNVEV (reference sequence). The DNA for the CDR3 is TGTGCCAGCAGGTCCGGGAACTCTGGGGCCAACGTCCTGACTTTC. It specifies CASRSGNSGANVLTF.

The chain joins TRBV14 to TRBJ1-6; 9 bases align to TRBD1. CDR1 is SGHDN, CDR2 FVKESK, per germline. Germline trimming cut 4 bases from V and 11 bases from J; bases unmatched to any gene: 9. The CDR3 has 15 amino acids. The CDR3 DNA follows: TGTGCCAGCAGCCCTGAGGGACAGGGACGTCCACCCCTCCACTTT. Translated, it gives CASSPEGQGRPPLHF.

CDR3 sequence reads: CASSLNGRLTYNEQFF. The CDR3 nucleotides are TGTGCCAGCAGCTTAAACGGGAGACTGACCTACAATGAGCAGTTCTTC. The V call is TRBV7-3, the J call TRBJ2-1; a weak D match, TRBD2 (6 bases). Germline V gene data show CDR1 as SGHTA and CDR2 as FQGTGA. The ends were cut back, 1 base at V and 2 bases at J, with 12 bases in the middle. CDR3 length: 16 amino acids.